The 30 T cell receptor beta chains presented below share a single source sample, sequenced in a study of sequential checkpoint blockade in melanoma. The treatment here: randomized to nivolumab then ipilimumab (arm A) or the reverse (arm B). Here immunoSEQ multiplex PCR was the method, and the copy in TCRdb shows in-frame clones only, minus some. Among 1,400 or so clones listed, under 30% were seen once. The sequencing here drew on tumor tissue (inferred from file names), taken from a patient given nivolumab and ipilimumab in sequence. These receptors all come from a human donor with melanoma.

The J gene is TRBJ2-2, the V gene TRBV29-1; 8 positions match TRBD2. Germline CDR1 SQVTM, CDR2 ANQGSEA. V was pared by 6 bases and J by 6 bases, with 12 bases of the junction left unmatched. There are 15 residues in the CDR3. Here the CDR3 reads CSVAGPGGRPGELFF. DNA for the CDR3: TGCAGCGTAGCAGGACCGGGAGGGCGTCCCGGGGAGCTGTTTTTT.

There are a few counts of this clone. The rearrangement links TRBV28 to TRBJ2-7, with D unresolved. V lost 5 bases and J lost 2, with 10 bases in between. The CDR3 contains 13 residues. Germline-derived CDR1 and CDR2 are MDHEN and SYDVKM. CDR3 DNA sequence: TGTGCCAGCAGTGTCAGCTTGACCTACGAGCAGTACTTC. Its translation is CASSVSLTYEQYF. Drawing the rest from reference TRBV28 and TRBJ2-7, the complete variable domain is DVKVTQSSRYLVKRTGEKVFLECVQDMDHENMFWYRQDPGLGLRLIYFSYDVKMKEKGDIPEGYSVSREKKERFSLILESASTNQTSMYLCASSVSLTYEQYFGPGTRLTVT.

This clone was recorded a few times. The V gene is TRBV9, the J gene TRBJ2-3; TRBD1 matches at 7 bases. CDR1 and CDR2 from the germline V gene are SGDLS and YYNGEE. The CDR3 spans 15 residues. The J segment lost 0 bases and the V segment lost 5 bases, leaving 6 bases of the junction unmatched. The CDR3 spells CASSIEGASTDTQYF. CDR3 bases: TGTGCCAGCAGTATTGAGGGGGCTAGCACAGATACGCAGTATTTT.

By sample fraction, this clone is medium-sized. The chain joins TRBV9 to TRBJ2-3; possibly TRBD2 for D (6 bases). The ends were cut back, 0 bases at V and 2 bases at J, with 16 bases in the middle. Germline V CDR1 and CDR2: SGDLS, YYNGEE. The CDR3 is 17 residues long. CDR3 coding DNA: TGTGCCAGCAGCGTAGAGGCGGGAAAGGGTGTCACAGATACGCAGTATTTT. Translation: CASSVEAGKGVTDTQYF.

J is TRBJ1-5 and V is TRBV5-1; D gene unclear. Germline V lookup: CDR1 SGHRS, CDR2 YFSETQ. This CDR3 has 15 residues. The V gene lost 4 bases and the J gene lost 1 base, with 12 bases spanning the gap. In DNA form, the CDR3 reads TGCGCCAGCAGCATTACTGGCAGCAGCAATCAGCCCCAGCATTTT. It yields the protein CASSITGSSNQPQHF.

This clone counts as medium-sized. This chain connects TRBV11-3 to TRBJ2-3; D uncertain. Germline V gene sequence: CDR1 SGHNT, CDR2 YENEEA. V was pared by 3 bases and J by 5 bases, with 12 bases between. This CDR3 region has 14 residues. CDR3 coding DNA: TGTGCCAGCAGCTTGGAAGGTCTGGGAGATACGCAGTATTTT. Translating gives CASSLEGLGDTQYF.

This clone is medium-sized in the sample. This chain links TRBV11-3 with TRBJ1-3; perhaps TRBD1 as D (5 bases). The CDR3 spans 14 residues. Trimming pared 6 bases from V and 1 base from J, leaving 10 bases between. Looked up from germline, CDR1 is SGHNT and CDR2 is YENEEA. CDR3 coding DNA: TGTGCCAGCAGTTATACAGGTTCTGGAAACACCATATATTTT. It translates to CASSYTGSGNTIYF.

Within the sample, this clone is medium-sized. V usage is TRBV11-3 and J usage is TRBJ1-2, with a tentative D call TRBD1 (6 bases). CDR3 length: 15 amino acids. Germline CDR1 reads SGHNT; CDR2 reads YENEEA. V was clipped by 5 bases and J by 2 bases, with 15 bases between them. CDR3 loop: CASSQFPTGNYGYTF. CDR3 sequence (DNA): TGTGCCAGCAGCCAATTCCCGACAGGAAACTATGGCTACACCTTC.

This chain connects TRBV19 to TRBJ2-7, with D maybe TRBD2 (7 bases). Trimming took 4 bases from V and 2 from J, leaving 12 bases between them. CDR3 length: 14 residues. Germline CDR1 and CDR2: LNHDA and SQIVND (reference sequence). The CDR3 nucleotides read TGTGCCAGTAGTAAGGCGGGGGCGACCTACGAGCAGTACTTC. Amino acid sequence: CASSKAGATYEQYF.

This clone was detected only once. The DNA for the CDR3 is TGTGCCACCAGCAGGATCCGCCTGGGACAGGGGAACATTCAGTACTTC. This encodes CATSRIRLGQGNIQYF. The chain recombines TRBV15 with TRBJ2-4; 10 nucleotides agree with TRBD1. The CDR3 sequence is 16 residues long. Germline CDR1 is LNHNV and CDR2 is YYDKDF (reference sequence). Trimming removed 3 bases from V and 7 bases from J; junction bases left unmatched: 9.

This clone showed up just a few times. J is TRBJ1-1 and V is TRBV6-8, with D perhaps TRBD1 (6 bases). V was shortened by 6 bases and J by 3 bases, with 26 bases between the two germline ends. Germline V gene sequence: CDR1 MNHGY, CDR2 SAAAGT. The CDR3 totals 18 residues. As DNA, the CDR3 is TGTGCCAGCAGAATACAGGGTTTTTTGCTCCTAAACGACACTGAAGCTTTCTTT. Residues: CASRIQGFLLLNDTEAFF.

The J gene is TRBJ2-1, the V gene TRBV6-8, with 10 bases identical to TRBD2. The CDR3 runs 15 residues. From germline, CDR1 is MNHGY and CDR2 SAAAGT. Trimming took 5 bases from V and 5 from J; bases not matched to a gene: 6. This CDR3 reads CASSPSGGANNEQFF. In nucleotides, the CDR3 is TGTGCCAGCAGTCCGAGCGGGGGGGCGAACAATGAGCAGTTCTTC.

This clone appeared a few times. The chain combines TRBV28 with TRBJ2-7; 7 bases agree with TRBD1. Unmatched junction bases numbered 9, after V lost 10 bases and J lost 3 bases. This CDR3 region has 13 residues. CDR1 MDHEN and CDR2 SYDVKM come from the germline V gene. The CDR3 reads CAILGQADYEQYF. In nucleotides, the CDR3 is TGTGCCATCCTTGGACAGGCGGACTACGAGCAGTACTTC. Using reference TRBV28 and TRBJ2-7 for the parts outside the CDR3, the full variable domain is DVKVTQSSRYLVKRTGEKVFLECVQDMDHENMFWYRQDPGLGLRLIYFSYDVKMKEKGDIPEGYSVSREKKERFSLILESASTNQTSMYLCAILGQADYEQYFGPGTRLTVT.

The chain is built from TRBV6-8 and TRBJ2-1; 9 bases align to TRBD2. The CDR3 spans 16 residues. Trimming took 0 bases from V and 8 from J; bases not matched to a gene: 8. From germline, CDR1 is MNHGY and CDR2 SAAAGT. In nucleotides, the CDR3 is TGTGCCAGCAGTTACTCGAGATTAGCGGGAGTCCATGAGCAGTTCTTC. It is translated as CASSYSRLAGVHEQFF.

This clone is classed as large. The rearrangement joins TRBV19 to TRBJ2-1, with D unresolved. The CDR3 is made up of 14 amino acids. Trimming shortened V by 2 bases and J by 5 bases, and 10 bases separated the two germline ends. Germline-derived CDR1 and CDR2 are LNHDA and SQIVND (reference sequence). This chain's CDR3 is CASSIMAGDNEQFF. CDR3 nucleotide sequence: TGTGCCAGTAGTATAATGGCCGGAGACAATGAGCAGTTCTTC.

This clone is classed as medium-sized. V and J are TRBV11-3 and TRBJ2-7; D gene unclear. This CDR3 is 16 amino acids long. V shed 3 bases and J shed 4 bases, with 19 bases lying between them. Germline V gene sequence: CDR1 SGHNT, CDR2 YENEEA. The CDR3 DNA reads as TGTGCCAGCAGCTTGTTAGGGAACAATAACCTATACGAGCAGTACTTC. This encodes CASSLLGNNNLYEQYF.

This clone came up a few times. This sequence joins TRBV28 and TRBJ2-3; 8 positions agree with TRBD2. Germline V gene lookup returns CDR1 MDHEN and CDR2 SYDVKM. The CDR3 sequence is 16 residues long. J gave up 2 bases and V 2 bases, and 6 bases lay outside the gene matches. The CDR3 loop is CASSLVAGGATDTQYF. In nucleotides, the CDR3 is TGTGCCAGCAGTTTAGTCGCGGGGGGAGCCACAGATACGCAGTATTTT.

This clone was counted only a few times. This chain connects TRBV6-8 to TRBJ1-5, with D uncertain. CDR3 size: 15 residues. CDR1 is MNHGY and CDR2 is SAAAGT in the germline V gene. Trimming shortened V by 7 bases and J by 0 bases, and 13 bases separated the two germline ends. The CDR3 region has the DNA TGTGCCAGCACCCCCAGCGCGGATAGCAATCAGCCCCAGCATTTT. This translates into CASTPSADSNQPQHF.

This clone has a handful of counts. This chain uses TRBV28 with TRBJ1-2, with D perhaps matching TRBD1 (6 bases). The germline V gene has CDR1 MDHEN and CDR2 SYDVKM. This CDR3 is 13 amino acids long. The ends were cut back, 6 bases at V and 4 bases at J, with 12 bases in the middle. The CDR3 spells CASSPGGRYGYTF. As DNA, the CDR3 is TGTGCCAGCAGCCCCGGGGGGCGCTATGGCTACACCTTC.

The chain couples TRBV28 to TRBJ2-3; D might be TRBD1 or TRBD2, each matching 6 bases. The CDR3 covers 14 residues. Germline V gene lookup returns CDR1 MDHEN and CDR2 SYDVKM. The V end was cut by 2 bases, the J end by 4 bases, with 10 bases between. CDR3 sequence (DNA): TGTGCCAGCAGTTTACGTGGGGGGCCAGATACGCAGTATTTT. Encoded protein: CASSLRGGPDTQYF.

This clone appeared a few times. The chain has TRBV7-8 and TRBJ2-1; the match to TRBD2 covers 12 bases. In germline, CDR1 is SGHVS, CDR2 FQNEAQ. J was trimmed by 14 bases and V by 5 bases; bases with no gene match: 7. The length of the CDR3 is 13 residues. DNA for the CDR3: TGTGCCAGCAGCACCCTAGCGGGAGGGTCGAAGTTCTTC. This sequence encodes CASSTLAGGSKFF.

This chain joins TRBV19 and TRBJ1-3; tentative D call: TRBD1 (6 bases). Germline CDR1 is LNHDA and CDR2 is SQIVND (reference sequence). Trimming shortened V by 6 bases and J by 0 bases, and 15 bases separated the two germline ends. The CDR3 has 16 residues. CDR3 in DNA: TGTGCCAGTAGCCCACAGGGTCTGCTCTCTGGAAACACCATATATTTT. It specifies CASSPQGLLSGNTIYF.

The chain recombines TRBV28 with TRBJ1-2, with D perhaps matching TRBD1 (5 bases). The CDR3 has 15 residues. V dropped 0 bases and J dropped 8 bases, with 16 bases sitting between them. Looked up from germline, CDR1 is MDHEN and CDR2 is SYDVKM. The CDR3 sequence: CASSLWRRAWSGYTF. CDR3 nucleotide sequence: TGTGCCAGCAGTTTATGGCGCAGGGCTTGGTCCGGCTACACCTTC.

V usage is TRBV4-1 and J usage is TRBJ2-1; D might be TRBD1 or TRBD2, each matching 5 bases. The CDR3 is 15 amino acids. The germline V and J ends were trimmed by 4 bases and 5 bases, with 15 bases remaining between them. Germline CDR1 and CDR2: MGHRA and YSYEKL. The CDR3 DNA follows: TGCGCCAGCAGCCTACACCGGGACCTAGACAATGAGCAGTTCTTC. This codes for CASSLHRDLDNEQFF.

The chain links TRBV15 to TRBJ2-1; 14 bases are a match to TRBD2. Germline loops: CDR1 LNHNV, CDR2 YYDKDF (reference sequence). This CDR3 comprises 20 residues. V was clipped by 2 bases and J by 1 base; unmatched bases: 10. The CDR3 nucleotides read TGTGCCACCAGCAGACCAACGGGACTAGCGGGGGTAGGTTCCTACAATGAGCAGTTCTTC. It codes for CATSRPTGLAGVGSYNEQFF.

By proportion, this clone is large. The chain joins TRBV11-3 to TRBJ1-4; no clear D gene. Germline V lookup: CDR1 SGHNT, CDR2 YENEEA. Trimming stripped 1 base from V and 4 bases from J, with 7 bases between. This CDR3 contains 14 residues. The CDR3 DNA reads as TGTGCCAGCAGCTTAGGACGGCTTAATGAAAAACTGTTTTTT. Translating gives CASSLGRLNEKLFF. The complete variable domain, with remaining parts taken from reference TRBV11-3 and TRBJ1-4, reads EAGVVQSPRYKIIEKKQPVAFWCNPISGHNTLYWYLQNLGQGPELLIRYENEEAVDDSQLPKDRFSAERLKGVDSTLKIQPAELGDSAVYLCASSLGRLNEKLFFGSGTQLSVL.

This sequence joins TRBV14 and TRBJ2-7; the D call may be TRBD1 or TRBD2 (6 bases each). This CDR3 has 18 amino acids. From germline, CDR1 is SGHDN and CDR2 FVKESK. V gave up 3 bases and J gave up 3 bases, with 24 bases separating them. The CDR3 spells CASSHRGGGGGDYYEQYF. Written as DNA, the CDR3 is TGTGCCAGCAGCCACAGGGGAGGCGGAGGAGGCGACTACTACGAGCAGTACTTC.

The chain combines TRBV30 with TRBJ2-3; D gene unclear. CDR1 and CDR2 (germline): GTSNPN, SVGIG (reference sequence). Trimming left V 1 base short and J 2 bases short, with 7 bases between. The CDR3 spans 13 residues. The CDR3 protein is CAWSEQYTDTQYF. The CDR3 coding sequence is TGTGCCTGGAGTGAACAGTACACAGATACGCAGTATTTT. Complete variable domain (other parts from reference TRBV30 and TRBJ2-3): SQTIHQWPATLVQPVGSPLSLECTVEGTSNPNLYWYRQAAGRGLQLLFYSVGIGQISSEVPQNLSASRPQDRQFILSSKKLLLSDSGFYLCAWSEQYTDTQYFGPGTRLTVL.

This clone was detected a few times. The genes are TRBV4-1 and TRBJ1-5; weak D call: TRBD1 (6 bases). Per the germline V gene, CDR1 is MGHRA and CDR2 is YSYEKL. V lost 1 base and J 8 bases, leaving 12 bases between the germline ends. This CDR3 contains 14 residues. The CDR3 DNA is TGCGCCAGCAGCCAAGGAAGGGGGATCGAGCCCCAGCATTTT. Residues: CASSQGRGIEPQHF.

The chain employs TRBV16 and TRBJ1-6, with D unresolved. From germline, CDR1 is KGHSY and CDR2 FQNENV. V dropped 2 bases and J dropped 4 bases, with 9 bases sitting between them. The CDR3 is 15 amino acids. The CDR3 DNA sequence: TGTGCCAGCAGCCAAGAACCAATGTATAATTCACCCCTCCACTTT. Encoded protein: CASSQEPMYNSPLHF.